Each of the 21 T cell receptor beta chains below was sequenced from the same sample in a study of blood T cell repertoires in COVID-19. Measured with immunoSEQ multiplex PCR; TCRdb has only the in-frame clones, and not every one. The data show about 240,000 clones, with 83% seen just once and about 3.9% held by the top ten. The source material was PBMCs or T cells enriched from blood (not recorded which). These TCRs come from a woman aged 40 to 55 who had been exposed to COVID-19.

This chain connects TRBV30 to TRBJ1-5, with D possibly matching TRBD1 (5 bases). The germline CDR1 and CDR2 sequences are GTSNPN and SVGIG (reference sequence). The CDR3 totals 15 residues. V was shortened by 0 bases and J by 7 bases, with 16 bases between the two germline ends. The CDR3 loop reads CAWSVGRGRAQPQHF. CDR3 sequence (DNA): TGTGCCTGGAGTGTGGGAAGGGGCAGGGCACAGCCCCAGCATTTT.

The chain uses TRBV18 and TRBJ1-4; a weak D match, TRBD1 (5 bases). V lost 1 base and J 8 bases, leaving 14 bases between the germline ends. CDR1 and CDR2 (germline): KGHSH, LQKENI. The CDR3 sequence is 15 residues long. The CDR3 coding sequence is TGTGCCAGCTCACCACAGTCCAGGGTTGGAGAAAAACTGTTTTTT. Protein: CASSPQSRVGEKLFF.

The genes are TRBV5-1 and TRBJ2-2; D remains unclear. Trimming pared 4 bases from V and 5 bases from J, leaving 9 bases between. This CDR3 region has 13 residues. Per the germline V gene, CDR1 is SGHRS and CDR2 is YFSETQ. For the CDR3, the DNA is TGCGCCAGCAGCCTGACGGAGACCGGGGAGCTGTTTTTT. It encodes CASSLTETGELFF.

The rearrangement uses TRBV9 and TRBJ1-1, with 11 bases lining up with TRBD1. CDR1 and CDR2 from the germline V gene are SGDLS and YYNGEE. V shed 4 bases and J 7 bases; nucleotides not matched to a gene: 9. CDR3 length equals 15 residues. CDR3 coding DNA: TGTGCCAGCAGCTTCGGACAGGGGGCGCAGGGTGAAGCTTTCTTT. This codes for CASSFGQGAQGEAFF.

This clone was recorded once. The chain joins TRBV19 to TRBJ2-1, with 7 bases matching TRBD1. Germline CDR1 and CDR2: LNHDA and SQIVND (reference sequence). This CDR3 comprises 17 residues. V lost 4 bases to trimming and J lost 0 bases; unmatched junction nucleotides: 9. CDR3 nucleotides: TGTGCCAGTAGTAGACAGGGCGTGCCCCCCTCCTACAATGAGCAGTTCTTC. Translating it yields CASSRQGVPPSYNEQFF.

The J gene is TRBJ1-4, the V gene TRBV5-1; D unclear. This CDR3 spans 13 amino acids. V lost 0 bases and J lost 7, with 7 bases in between. Germline-derived CDR1 and CDR2 are SGHRS and YFSETQ. CDR3 bases: TGCGCCAGCAGCTTGGACATGGCTGAAAAACTGTTTTTT. It encodes CASSLDMAEKLFF.

This sequence joins TRBV19 and TRBJ2-7, with unresolved D. Germline V lookup: CDR1 LNHDA, CDR2 SQIVND (reference sequence). V gave up 6 bases and J gave up 4 bases, with 10 bases separating them. The CDR3 contains 12 residues. The DNA of the CDR3 is TGTGCCAGTAGCGGCAGGAATTACGAGCAGTACTTC. Translated: CASSGRNYEQYF.

The J gene is TRBJ2-7, the V gene TRBV4-2, with 11 bases aligning to TRBD2. With V trimmed by 0 bases and J by 0 bases, 4 bases remained unmatched. The CDR3 totals 17 residues. Germline V lookup: CDR1 LGHNA, CDR2 YNFKEQ. Written as DNA, the CDR3 is TGTGCCAGCAGCCAAGATCTCCTAGCGGGGGGCTCCTACGAGCAGTACTTC. Translation: CASSQDLLAGGSYEQYF.

This clone was picked up one time. This chain links TRBV18 with TRBJ1-1; 11 bases match TRBD1. This CDR3 contains 14 residues. Trimming took 5 bases from V and 6 from J; bases not matched to a gene: 5. CDR1 and CDR2 (germline): KGHSH, LQKENI. In DNA, the CDR3 is TGTGCCAGCTCAGTAGGGACAGGGGGGCCTGAAGCTTTCTTT. Amino acid sequence: CASSVGTGGPEAFF.

The gene calls are TRBV5-6 and TRBJ1-2; 7 bases agree with TRBD1. V shed 6 bases and J 1 base; nucleotides not matched to a gene: 3. The germline CDR1 and CDR2 sequences are SGHDT and YYEEEE. This CDR3 spans 13 amino acids. The CDR3 reads CASNGQDNYGYTF. The CDR3 DNA is TGTGCCAGCAACGGACAGGATAACTATGGCTACACCTTC.

As to this clone: The junction departs from the called germline gene at one end, perhaps through a read error. The DNA for the CDR3 is TGTGCTAGCAGCTCCCGAGGAGCGGGGGGGCTGGAGACCCAGTACTTC. Encoded protein: CASSSRGAGGLETQYF. The gene calls are TRBV7-7 and TRBJ2-5, with TRBD2 matching over 10 bases. The germline V gene encodes CDR1 SSHAT and CDR2 FNYEAQ (reference sequence). This CDR3 has 16 residues. Full variable domain (remainder filled in from reference TRBV7-7 and TRBJ2-5): GAGVSQSPRYKVTKRGQDVTLRCDPISSHATLYWYQQALGQGPEFLTYFNYEAQPDKSGLPSDRFSAERPEGSISTLTIQRTEQRDSAMYRCASSSRGAGGLETQYFGPGTRLLVL.

On this clone: This same CDR3 is encoded by further DNA sequences in the sample. V and J are TRBV3-1 (or the pseudogene TRBV3-2) and TRBJ2-2; TRBD2 aligns across 9 bases. CDR1 is LGHDT and CDR2 is YNNKEL in the germline V gene (reference sequence). CDR3 length: 15 amino acids. The V segment lost 5 bases and the J segment 5 bases; nucleotides outside the gene matches: 6. DNA for the CDR3: TGTGCCAGCAGCTCGGGACTAGCTGTGACCGGGGAGCTGTTTTTT. This gives the protein CASSSGLAVTGELFF.

This CDR3 is CAAWGAPYNEQFF. Written as DNA, the CDR3 is TGTGCCGCCTGGGGAGCTCCCTACAATGAGCAGTTCTTC. The chain links TRBV6-6 to TRBJ2-1; possible D gene TRBD2, 5 bases. The CDR3 is 13 residues long. CDR1 and CDR2 from the germline V gene are MNHNY and SVGAGI (reference sequence). V lost 11 bases to trimming and J lost 2 bases, with 13 bases between them.

The rearrangement joins TRBV28 to TRBJ2-1, with 11 bases identical to TRBD2. The CDR3 is made up of 15 amino acids. Germline values: CDR1 MDHEN, CDR2 SYDVKM. V gave up 8 bases and J gave up 4 bases; unmatched junction bases: 7. CDR3 in DNA: TGTGCCAGCGTTAGCGGGGGGGCCGGTTACAATGAGCAGTTCTTC. This translates into CASVSGGAGYNEQFF.

The sample holds a few counts of this clone. CDR3: CASSIYRFGYEQYF. As DNA, the CDR3 is TGTGCCAGCAGCATATACAGGTTTGGCTACGAGCAGTACTTC. This sequence joins TRBV11-2 and TRBJ2-7; D might be TRBD1 (5 bases). The CDR3 is 14 residues long. Trimming removed 5 bases from V and 3 bases from J, with 14 bases in between. Germline assignment: CDR1 SGHAT and CDR2 FQNNGV.

This clone has only a few counts. V usage is TRBV27 and J usage is TRBJ1-6; the match to TRBD1 covers 9 bases. This CDR3 has 15 amino acids. V lost 8 bases, J lost 10 bases, and 12 bases stayed unmatched. The V gene's germline CDR1 is MNHEY and CDR2 SMNVEV (reference sequence). CDR3 nucleotides: TGTGCCAGCCTTAAGGAGATGACAGGGGGGTCACCCCTCCACTTT. It yields the protein CASLKEMTGGSPLHF.

This rearrangement joins TRBV18 to TRBJ1-2; no definite D call. Germline V gene lookup returns CDR1 KGHSH and CDR2 LQKENI. The CDR3 runs 14 residues. The V end lost 1 base, the J end lost 3 bases, and 9 bases lay between the germline ends. CDR3 coding DNA: TGTGCCAGCTCACCACGGGAGGATTACTATGGCTACACCTTC. It encodes CASSPREDYYGYTF.

The rearrangement joins TRBV29-1 to TRBJ2-7, with a possible D match to TRBD2 (6 bases). The germline gives CDR1 SQVTM, CDR2 ANQGSEA. Trimming left V 8 bases short and J 6 bases short, with 20 bases between. The CDR3 is made up of 13 amino acids. CDR3 in DNA: TGCAGCAGGAGGCGGGGAAAATTCGGCGAGCAGTACTTC. Translating gives CSRRRGKFGEQYF.

The chain employs TRBV2 and TRBJ1-3; D is possibly TRBD1 (5 bases). This CDR3 contains 14 residues. CDR1 is SNHLY and CDR2 is FYNNEI in the germline V gene. Trimming took off 4 bases at V and 1 base at J, with 8 bases between the two ends. Here the CDR3 reads CASSATESGNTIYF. CDR3 nucleotide sequence: TGTGCCAGCAGTGCGACAGAGTCTGGAAACACCATATATTTT.

This sequence joins TRBV3-1 (or the pseudogene TRBV3-2) and TRBJ1-2; 9 bases agree with TRBD1. The CDR3 length is 14 residues. With 0 bases clipped from V and 7 bases from J, the junction kept 3 bases outside the gene matches. Germline V lookup: CDR1 LGHDT, CDR2 YNNKEL (reference sequence). DNA for the CDR3: TGTGCCAGCAGCCAAGAAGGGACAGGGCTTGGCTACACCTTC. Translation: CASSQEGTGLGYTF.

The chain is built from TRBV27 and TRBJ2-1, with 9 nucleotides matching TRBD2. V lost 3 bases to trimming and J lost 8 bases; unmatched junction nucleotides: 11. Germline loops: CDR1 MNHEY, CDR2 SMNVEV (reference sequence). The CDR3 totals 16 residues. CDR3: CASSLGGAGGPDEQFF. The DNA for the CDR3 is TGTGCCAGCAGTTTGGGCGGGGCGGGGGGGCCCGATGAGCAGTTCTTC.